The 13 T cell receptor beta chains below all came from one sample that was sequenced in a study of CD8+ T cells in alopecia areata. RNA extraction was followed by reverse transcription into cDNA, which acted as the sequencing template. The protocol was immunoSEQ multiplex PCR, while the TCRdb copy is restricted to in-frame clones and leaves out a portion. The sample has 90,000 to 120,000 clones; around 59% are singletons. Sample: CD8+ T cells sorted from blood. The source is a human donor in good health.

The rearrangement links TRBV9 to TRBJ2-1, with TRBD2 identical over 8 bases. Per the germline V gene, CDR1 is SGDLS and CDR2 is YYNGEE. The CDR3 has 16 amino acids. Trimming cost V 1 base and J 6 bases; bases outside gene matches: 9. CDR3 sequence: CASSVFGGVAVNEQFF. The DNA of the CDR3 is TGTGCCAGCAGCGTATTCGGGGGGGTAGCGGTCAATGAGCAGTTCTTC.

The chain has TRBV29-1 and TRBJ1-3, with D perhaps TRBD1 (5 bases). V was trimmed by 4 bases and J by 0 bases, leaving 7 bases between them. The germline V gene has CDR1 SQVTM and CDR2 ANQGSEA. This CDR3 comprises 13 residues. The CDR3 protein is CSVVGGSGNTIYF. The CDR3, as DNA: TGCAGCGTTGTCGGGGGCTCTGGAAACACCATATATTTT.

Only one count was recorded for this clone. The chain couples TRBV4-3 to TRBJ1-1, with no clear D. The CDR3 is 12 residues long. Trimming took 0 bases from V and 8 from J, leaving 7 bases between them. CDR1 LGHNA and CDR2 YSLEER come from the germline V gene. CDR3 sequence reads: CASSQDAREAFF. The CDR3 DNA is TGCGCCAGCAGCCAAGATGCCAGAGAAGCTTTCTTT.

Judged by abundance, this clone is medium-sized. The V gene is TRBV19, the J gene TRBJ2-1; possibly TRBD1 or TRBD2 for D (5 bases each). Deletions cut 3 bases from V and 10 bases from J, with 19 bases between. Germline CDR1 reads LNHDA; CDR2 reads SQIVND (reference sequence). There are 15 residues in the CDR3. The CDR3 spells CASSILGTDSWEQFF. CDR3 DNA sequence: TGTGCCAGTAGTATCCTAGGGACCGATTCCTGGGAGCAGTTCTTC.

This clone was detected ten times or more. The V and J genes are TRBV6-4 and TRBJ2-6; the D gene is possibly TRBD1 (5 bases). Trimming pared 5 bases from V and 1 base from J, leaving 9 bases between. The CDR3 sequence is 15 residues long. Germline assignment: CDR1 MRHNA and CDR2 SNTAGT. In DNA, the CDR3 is TGTGCCAGCAGTCCGACAGATTCTGGGGCCAACGTCCTGACTTTC. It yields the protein CASSPTDSGANVLTF.

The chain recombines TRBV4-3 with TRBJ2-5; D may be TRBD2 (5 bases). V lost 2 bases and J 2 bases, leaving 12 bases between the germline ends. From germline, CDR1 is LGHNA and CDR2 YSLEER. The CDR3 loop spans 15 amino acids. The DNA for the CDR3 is TGCGCCAGCAGCCAATCCCGGGGTGGGCAAGAGACCCAGTACTTC. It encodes CASSQSRGGQETQYF.

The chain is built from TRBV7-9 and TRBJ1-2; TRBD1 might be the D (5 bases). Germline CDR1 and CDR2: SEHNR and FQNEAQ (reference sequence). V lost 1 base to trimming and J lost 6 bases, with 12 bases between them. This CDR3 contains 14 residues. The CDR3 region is CASSLGAGFDGYTF. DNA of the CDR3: TGTGCCAGCAGCTTAGGTGCAGGGTTCGATGGCTACACCTTC.

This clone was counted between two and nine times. CDR3 sequence reads: CASSLAGTGETGELFF. DNA for the CDR3: TGTGCCAGCAGCTTAGCAGGGACTGGAGAAACCGGGGAGCTGTTTTTT. The chain recombines TRBV7-9 with TRBJ2-2, with D perhaps matching TRBD2 (6 bases). The V and J ends lost 0 bases and 5 bases respectively, with 13 bases between them. Germline-derived CDR1 and CDR2 are SEHNR and FQNEAQ (reference sequence). This CDR3 contains 16 residues.

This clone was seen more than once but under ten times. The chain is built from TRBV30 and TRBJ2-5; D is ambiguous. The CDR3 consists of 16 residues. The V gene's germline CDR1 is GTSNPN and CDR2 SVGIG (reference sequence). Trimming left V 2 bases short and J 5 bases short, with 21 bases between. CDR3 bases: TGTGCCTGGAGTTTTAACCCCCCCCTAGGACGGGAGACCCAGTACTTC. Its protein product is CAWSFNPPLGRETQYF.

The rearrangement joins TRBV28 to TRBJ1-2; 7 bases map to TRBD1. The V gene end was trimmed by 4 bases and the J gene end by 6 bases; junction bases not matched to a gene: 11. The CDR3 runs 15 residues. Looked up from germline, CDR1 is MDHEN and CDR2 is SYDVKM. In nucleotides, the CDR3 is TGTGCCAGCAGTTCCCGAAAGACAGGGATCGATGGCTACACCTTC. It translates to CASSSRKTGIDGYTF.

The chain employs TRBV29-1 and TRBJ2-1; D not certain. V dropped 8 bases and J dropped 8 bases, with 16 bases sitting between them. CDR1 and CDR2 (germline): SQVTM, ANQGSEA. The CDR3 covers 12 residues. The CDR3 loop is CSFTSGSHEQFF. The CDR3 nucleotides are TGCAGCTTTACCTCAGGCAGCCATGAGCAGTTCTTC.

In DNA, the CDR3 is TGCAGCGCCTGGTCCAGCTACAATGAGCAGTTCTTC. Its translation: CSAWSSYNEQFF. The rearrangement uses TRBV29-1 and TRBJ2-1; D is unresolved. V shed 7 bases and J shed 3 bases, with 10 bases lying between them. This CDR3 contains 12 residues. Germline-derived CDR1 and CDR2 are SQVTM and ANQGSEA.

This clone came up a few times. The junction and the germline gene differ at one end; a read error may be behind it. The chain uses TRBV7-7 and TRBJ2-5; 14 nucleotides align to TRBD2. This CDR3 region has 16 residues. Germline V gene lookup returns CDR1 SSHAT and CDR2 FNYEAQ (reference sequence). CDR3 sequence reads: CASSSGLAGGSETQYF. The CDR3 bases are TGTGCTAGCAGCTCCGGACTAGCGGGGGGAAGTGAGACCCAGTACTTC.